Listed below are T cell receptor beta chains from one sample, sequenced in a study of T cell responses to AZD1222 COVID-19 vaccine. Some clones are missing from TCRdb's copy, which holds only in-frame ones; the method was immunoSEQ multiplex PCR. Here the sample spans roughly 96,000 clones, roughly 90% being singletons. The starting material was peripheral blood, obtained on day 0 of AZD1222 vaccination. The origin of the receptors is an adult in good health. CDR3s include the opening cysteine and the closing phenylalanine or tryptophan. Fields, in order: D gene, clone size, J gene, V gene, CDR3 protein, CDR3 DNA. The D gene is left open where the match is weak. Expanded clones get a size class; other rows say once, few or many, or leave the size out.

d_gene: NA; abundance: NA; j_gene: TRBJ2-7; v_gene: TRBV9; CDR3aa: CASSPGGGREYEQYF; CDR3nt: TGTGCCAGCAGCCCGGGTGGCGGGCGGGAATACGAGCAGTACTTC
d_gene: NA; abundance: NA; j_gene: TRBJ2-3; v_gene: TRBV4-1; CDR3aa: CASSQEPRGPDTQYF; CDR3nt: TGCGCCAGCAGCCAAGAACCCCGGGGCCCAGATACGCAGTATTTT
d_gene: NA; abundance: once; j_gene: TRBJ2-3; v_gene: TRBV11-2; CDR3aa: CASSFKITQYF; CDR3nt: TGTGCCAGCAGCTTCAAGATTACGCAGTATTTT
d_gene: TRBD1; abundance: NA; j_gene: TRBJ1-2; v_gene: TRBV6-2/TRBV6-3; CDR3aa: CASSSLRDRGRISDGYTF; CDR3nt: TGTGCCAGCAGCTCCCTTCGGGACAGGGGCCGTATATCGGATGGCTACACCTTC
d_gene: NA; abundance: NA; j_gene: TRBJ2-3; v_gene: TRBV6-2/TRBV6-3; CDR3aa: CASSPGGVSTDTQYF; CDR3nt: TGTGCCAGCAGCCCCGGCGGGGTCAGCACAGATACGCAGTATTTT
d_gene: TRBD2; abundance: NA; j_gene: TRBJ2-2; v_gene: TRBV12-5; CDR3aa: CASGLGLAGGPGTGELFF; CDR3nt: TGTGCTAGTGGTTTGGGGTTAGCGGGAGGGCCGGGCACCGGGGAGCTGTTTTTT
d_gene: NA; abundance: NA; j_gene: TRBJ2-7; v_gene: TRBV5-1; CDR3aa: CASAYDGSHEQYF; CDR3nt: TGCGCCAGCGCATACGACGGGAGCCACGAGCAGTACTTC
d_gene: TRBD1; abundance: NA; j_gene: TRBJ2-6; v_gene: TRBV6-5; CDR3aa: CASSRDRAGANVLTF; CDR3nt: TGTGCCAGCAGCCGTGACAGGGCTGGGGCCAACGTCCTGACTTTC
d_gene: NA; abundance: NA; j_gene: TRBJ1-1; v_gene: TRBV5-1; CDR3aa: CASSRGPTNTEAFF; CDR3nt: TGCGCCAGCAGCCGCGGGCCGACGAACACTGAAGCTTTCTTT
d_gene: NA; abundance: NA; j_gene: TRBJ2-3; v_gene: TRBV6-2/TRBV6-3; CDR3aa: CASSYVPDTQYF; CDR3nt: TGTGCCAGCAGTTACGTCCCAGATACGCAGTATTTT
d_gene: TRBD1; abundance: once; j_gene: TRBJ2-1; v_gene: TRBV24-1; CDR3aa: CATSPRDRPYNEQFF; CDR3nt: TGTGCCACCAGTCCCAGGGACAGACCCTACAATGAGCAGTTCTTC
d_gene: NA; abundance: NA; j_gene: TRBJ2-6; v_gene: TRBV9; CDR3aa: CASSVGSGANVLTF; CDR3nt: TGTGCCAGCAGCGTAGGATCTGGGGCCAACGTCCTGACTTTC
d_gene: TRBD1; abundance: NA; j_gene: TRBJ1-5; v_gene: TRBV5-8; CDR3aa: CASSLDRVSNQPQHF; CDR3nt: TGTGCCAGCAGCCTGGACAGGGTCAGCAATCAGCCCCAGCATTTT
d_gene: NA; abundance: NA; j_gene: TRBJ1-2; v_gene: TRBV5-8; CDR3aa: CASSLRLGDGYTF; CDR3nt: TGTGCCAGCAGCTTAAGGTTGGGCGATGGCTACACCTTC
d_gene: NA; abundance: NA; j_gene: TRBJ1-6; v_gene: TRBV18; CDR3aa: CASSPRSNSPLHF; CDR3nt: TGTGCCAGCTCACCACGGAGTAATTCACCCCTCCACTTT
d_gene: TRBD1; abundance: NA; j_gene: TRBJ2-1; v_gene: TRBV6-1; CDR3aa: CASSEGQGFSYNEQFF; CDR3nt: TGTGCCAGCAGTGAAGGACAGGGTTTCTCCTACAATGAGCAGTTCTTC
d_gene: NA; abundance: once; j_gene: TRBJ2-5; v_gene: TRBV4-3; CDR3aa: CASSQEEARETQYF; CDR3nt: TGCGCCAGCAGCCAAGAGGAGGCTCGGGAGACCCAGTACTTC
d_gene: NA; abundance: NA; j_gene: TRBJ1-5; v_gene: TRBV9; CDR3aa: CASRPQHF; CDR3nt: TGTGCCAGCAGACCCCAGCATTTT
d_gene: NA; abundance: NA; j_gene: TRBJ2-3; v_gene: TRBV5-1; CDR3aa: CASSIAGTDTQYF; CDR3nt: TGCGCCAGCAGTATCGCAGGGACAGATACGCAGTATTTT
d_gene: TRBD2; abundance: NA; j_gene: TRBJ2-1; v_gene: TRBV5-5; CDR3aa: CASSALGAGRANEQFF; CDR3nt: TGTGCCAGCAGCGCTCTCGGAGCGGGGCGAGCGAATGAGCAGTTCTTC
d_gene: NA; abundance: few; j_gene: TRBJ2-7; v_gene: TRBV7-8; CDR3aa: CASSLVRGGYEQYF; CDR3nt: TGTGCCAGCAGCTTAGTGCGGGGCGGCTACGAGCAGTACTTC
d_gene: NA; abundance: NA; j_gene: TRBJ2-7; v_gene: TRBV28; CDR3aa: CASSFVPGYPTYEQYF; CDR3nt: TGTGCCAGCAGTTTCGTCCCGGGATACCCAACCTACGAGCAGTACTTC
d_gene: NA; abundance: NA; j_gene: TRBJ1-1; v_gene: TRBV7-2; CDR3aa: CASRADRNTEAFF; CDR3nt: TGTGCCAGCAGAGCGGACAGGAACACTGAAGCTTTCTTT
d_gene: TRBD2; abundance: NA; j_gene: TRBJ2-5; v_gene: TRBV7-2; CDR3aa: CASSLAGLAVMETQYF; CDR3nt: TGTGCCAGCAGCTTAGCGGGACTAGCGGTAATGGAGACCCAGTACTTC
d_gene: TRBD1; abundance: NA; j_gene: TRBJ1-1; v_gene: TRBV12-5; CDR3aa: CASGPDRGAEAFF; CDR3nt: TGTGCTAGTGGTCCGGACAGGGGAGCGGAAGCTTTCTTT
d_gene: NA; abundance: NA; j_gene: TRBJ2-2; v_gene: TRBV30; CDR3aa: CAWRGVANTGELFF; CDR3nt: TGTGCCTGGAGAGGGGTCGCGAACACCGGGGAGCTGTTTTTT
d_gene: NA; abundance: NA; j_gene: TRBJ2-7; v_gene: TRBV6-5; CDR3aa: CASSFGVSYEQYF; CDR3nt: TGTGCCAGCAGTTTTGGAGTCTCCTACGAGCAGTACTTC